One and the same sample provided the 20 T cell receptor beta chains below, sequenced in a study of blood T cell repertoires in COVID-19. The protocol was immunoSEQ multiplex PCR, while the TCRdb copy is restricted to in-frame clones and leaves out a portion. This sample has 50,000 to 80,000 clones, with roughly 90% found just once. The specimen sequenced was peripheral blood. The receptors were gathered from a man aged 60 to 75 with acute or convalescent COVID-19.

CDR3 amino acids: CASSLDRWQGKEKLFF. CDR3 nucleotide sequence: TGTGCCAGCAGCTTAGACCGATGGCAGGGAAAGGAAAAACTGTTTTTT. This chain connects TRBV7-8 to TRBJ1-4; maybe TRBD1 (5 bases). The CDR3 runs 16 residues. The germline V gene has CDR1 SGHVS and CDR2 FQNEAQ. V lost 1 base, J lost 8 bases, and 17 bases lay in between.

The genes are TRBV29-1 and TRBJ2-3; TRBD1 agrees at 9 bases. The CDR3 loop spans 16 amino acids. Germline V gene lookup returns CDR1 SQVTM and CDR2 ANQGSEA. V dropped 0 bases and J dropped 4; count of bases not matched to a gene: 8. The CDR3 protein is CSVEDYRTGEADTQYF. As DNA, the CDR3 is TGCAGCGTTGAAGATTATCGGACAGGGGAAGCAGATACGCAGTATTTT.

V and J are TRBV5-1 and TRBJ2-1; 9 bases match TRBD1. In germline, CDR1 is SGHRS, CDR2 YFSETQ. The CDR3 length is 16 residues. J gave up 7 bases and V 4 bases, and 12 bases lay outside the gene matches. This CDR3 reads CASSLLLGQGGNEQFF. The CDR3 DNA reads as TGCGCCAGCAGCCTCCTCCTGGGACAGGGTGGAAATGAGCAGTTCTTC.

In this sample, this clone turned up once. The chain recombines TRBV7-8 with TRBJ1-4; 7 bases align to TRBD1. The length of the CDR3 is 17 residues. Germline V gene lookup returns CDR1 SGHVS and CDR2 FQNEAQ. Unmatched junction bases numbered 9, after V lost 5 bases and J lost 0 bases. In DNA form, the CDR3 reads TGTGCCAGCAGCGCCGGGACAGCGATTGCAACTAATGAAAAACTGTTTTTT. Translating gives CASSAGTAIATNEKLFF. The full variable domain, completed using reference TRBV7-8 and TRBJ1-4, is GAGVSQSPRYKVAKRGQDVALRCDPISGHVSLFWYQQALGQGPEFLTYFQNEAQLDKSGLPSDRFFAERPEGSVSTLKIQRTQQEDSAVYLCASSAGTAIATNEKLFFGSGTQLSVL.

The rearrangement uses TRBV5-4 and TRBJ1-3, with 7 bases fitting TRBD1. J gave up 7 bases and V 2 bases, and 6 bases lay outside the gene matches. The CDR3 consists of 14 residues. Germline V gene sequence: CDR1 SGHNT, CDR2 YYREEE (reference sequence). The CDR3 DNA reads TGTGCCAGCAGCTTTGGGACAGCCGTCAACACCATATATTTT. Translating gives CASSFGTAVNTIYF. Full variable domain (outside the CDR3, taken from reference TRBV5-4 and TRBJ1-3): ETGVTQSPTHLIKTRGQQVTLRCSSQSGHNTVSWYQQALGQGPQFIFQYYREEENGRGNFPPRFSGLQFPNYSSELNVNALELDDSALYLCASSFGTAVNTIYFGEGSWLTVV.

The V and J genes are TRBV18 and TRBJ1-1; TRBD1 is a possible D gene (6 bases). V lost 1 base, J lost 5 bases, and 11 bases lay in between. Germline loops: CDR1 KGHSH, CDR2 LQKENI. The CDR3 loop spans 14 amino acids. The CDR3 loop is CASSPLGQGTEAFF. CDR3 sequence (DNA): TGTGCCAGCTCACCACTAGGTCAGGGGACTGAAGCTTTCTTT.

The CDR3 spells CASNFGGSKQETQYF. The DNA for the CDR3 is TGTGCCAGCAACTTTGGGGGGAGTAAACAAGAGACCCAGTACTTC. The rearrangement uses TRBV6-5 and TRBJ2-5; D is perhaps TRBD2 (6 bases). Trimming left V 7 bases short and J 2 bases short, with 17 bases between. The germline gives CDR1 MNHEY, CDR2 SVGAGI. There are 15 residues in the CDR3.

This rearrangement joins TRBV5-5 to TRBJ2-7; TRBD1 agrees at 7 bases. In germline, CDR1 is SGHKS, CDR2 YYEKEE (reference sequence). There are 16 residues in the CDR3. V dropped 3 bases and J dropped 5; count of bases not matched to a gene: 14. The CDR3, as DNA: TGTGCCAGCAGCTCCAACGTCGCGACAGGGCGGCACGAGCAGTACTTC. Amino acid sequence: CASSSNVATGRHEQYF.

The genes are TRBV5-3 and TRBJ1-1; 9 bases are shared with TRBD1. TRBV5-3 is an open reading frame, and its role is uncertain. The length of the CDR3 is 18 residues. Germline trimming cut 4 bases from V and 1 base from J; bases unmatched to any gene: 14. The CDR3 reads CARSNKLTGGRGNTEAFF. The CDR3 DNA follows: TGTGCCAGAAGCAATAAGTTGACAGGGGGAAGGGGGAACACTGAAGCTTTCTTT.

The gene calls are TRBV29-1 and TRBJ1-1; TRBD1 is a possible D gene (5 bases). This CDR3 has 14 amino acids. Germline V gene lookup returns CDR1 SQVTM and CDR2 ANQGSEA. Trimming took 2 bases from V and 5 from J, leaving 15 bases between them. CDR3 in DNA: TGCAGCGTTGAAAAGGGGTTCGGCCAGACTGAAGCTTTCTTT. This translates into CSVEKGFGQTEAFF. Looking up the rest from reference TRBV29-1 and TRBJ1-1 gives the full variable domain: SAVISQKPSRDICQRGTSLTIQCQVDSQVTMMFWYRQQPGQSLTLIATANQGSEATYESGFVIDKFPISRPNLTFSTLTVSNMSPEDSSIYLCSVEKGFGQTEAFFGQGTRLTVV.

The chain couples TRBV30 to TRBJ1-5, with D unclear. Trimming removed 2 bases at V and 4 bases at J, with 9 bases between. The CDR3 is 13 amino acids. The germline V gene has CDR1 GTSNPN and CDR2 SVGIG (reference sequence). The CDR3 DNA is TGTGCCTGGAGTCCCCGGGGTAATCAGCCCCAGCATTTT. Translating it yields CAWSPRGNQPQHF.

This clone occurred once. The rearrangement joins TRBV2 to TRBJ2-2; the match to TRBD1 covers 7 bases. CDR1 and CDR2 (germline): SNHLY, FYNNEI. V lost 3 bases and J lost 7; bases outside the gene matches: 14. The CDR3 loop spans 17 amino acids. This CDR3 reads CASSDGLRRGIGGELFF. CDR3 sequence (DNA): TGTGCCAGCAGTGACGGTTTACGCAGGGGGATAGGCGGGGAGCTGTTTTTT.

This clone was seen a few times. This chain uses TRBV5-4 with TRBJ2-1; tentatively, D is TRBD2 (6 bases). Trimming cost V 7 bases and J 0 bases, with 17 bases left between them. The CDR3 is made up of 16 amino acids. The V gene's germline CDR1 is SGHNT and CDR2 YYREEE (reference sequence). In DNA form, the CDR3 reads TGTGCCAGCTCCGACGGGGGTCGGGGCTCCTACAATGAGCAGTTCTTC. Protein: CASSDGGRGSYNEQFF.

The rearrangement joins TRBV7-3 to TRBJ1-1; maybe TRBD1 (6 bases). From germline, CDR1 is SGHTA and CDR2 FQGTGA. V gave up 5 bases and J gave up 3 bases, with 10 bases separating them. The CDR3 has 13 amino acids. CDR3 residues: CASSAGQYTEAFF. DNA for the CDR3: TGTGCCAGCAGCGCCGGACAGTACACTGAAGCTTTCTTT.

The rearrangement joins TRBV18 to TRBJ1-6; 8 bases match TRBD1. CDR3 length: 14 residues. With 6 bases clipped from V and 9 bases from J, the junction kept 7 bases outside the gene matches. Germline-derived CDR1 and CDR2 are KGHSH and LQKENI. The CDR3 DNA reads as TGTGCCAGCTCTCGAGACAGGGGAAGTTCACCCCTCCACTTT. It yields the protein CASSRDRGSSPLHF.

This clone was counted once. The chain has TRBV7-9 and TRBJ2-7; D is unresolved. The CDR3 has 12 residues. CDR1 SEHNR and CDR2 FQNEAQ come from the germline V gene (reference sequence). Trimming left V 4 bases short and J 0 bases short, with 4 bases between. In DNA form, the CDR3 reads TGTGCCAGCAGCTCTTCCTCCTACGAGCAGTACTTC. Translation gives CASSSSSYEQYF.

The chain links TRBV5-1 to TRBJ2-4, with D possibly being TRBD1 (6 bases). The V end was cut by 4 bases, the J end by 0 bases, with 14 bases between. The CDR3 totals 16 residues. Looked up from germline, CDR1 is SGHRS and CDR2 is YFSETQ. CDR3 protein: CASSPGTTLAKNIQYF. In DNA form, the CDR3 reads TGCGCCAGCAGCCCAGGGACAACGCTAGCCAAAAACATTCAGTACTTC.

This rearrangement joins TRBV14 to TRBJ2-2; perhaps TRBD1 as D (5 bases). The CDR3 has 15 residues. Trimming removed 2 bases from V and 1 base from J, with 8 bases in between. Per germline, CDR1 SGHDN and CDR2 FVKESK. The CDR3 region is CASSQPDMNTGELFF. The CDR3 DNA sequence: TGTGCCAGCAGCCAACCGGACATGAACACCGGGGAGCTGTTTTTT.

The CDR3 bases are TGTGCCAGCACAAGGGGAGGGACGGTCTATAGCAATCAGCCCCAGCATTTT. Its protein is CASTRGGTVYSNQPQHF. J is TRBJ1-5 and V is TRBV2; possibly TRBD1 for D (5 bases). The V end lost 7 bases, the J end lost 0 bases, and 19 bases lay between the germline ends. The CDR3 spans 17 residues. Per germline, CDR1 SNHLY and CDR2 FYNNEI.

This chain joins TRBV6-6 and TRBJ1-5, with D hard to call. CDR3 length equals 14 residues. Germline-derived CDR1 and CDR2 are MNHNY and SVGAGI (reference sequence). V shed 3 bases and J shed 1 base, with 7 bases lying between them. The chain's CDR3 is CASSYRQSNQPQHF. The DNA of the CDR3 is TGTGCCAGCAGTTATCGCCAGAGCAATCAGCCCCAGCATTTT.